Shown below are 3 T cell receptor beta chains from a single sample sequenced in a study of CD8+CD57+ T cells in acquired aplastic anemia listed by TCRdb under 2018. Sequenced on an Illumina HiSeq 2000. Profiling of TCR beta VDJ combinations and CDR3 sequences used genomic DNA as the template. TCRdb applied fastp at Q25 and MiXCR to the public reads, then kept only in-frame beta chains. Identical CDR3 protein sequences are pooled into one entry, listed with their most common genes and DNA. This sample has some 290,000 distinct CDR3 sequences in its table, and around 60% of those were observed once. 7.5% to 9% of the sample is in the top ten clones. The sequenced sample consisted of sorted CD4+, CD8+, or CD8+CD57+ T cells (not recorded which) from PBMCs. Receptors originate from a human donor with severe aplastic anemia or a healthy control (not recorded which).

This clonotype was seen ten or more times. The chain combines TRBV7-6 with TRBJ2-1; unclear D gene. The germline V gene has CDR1 SGHVS and CDR2 FNYEAQ. V lost 2 bases and J lost 7, with 6 bases in between. This CDR3 comprises 12 residues. CDR3 bases: TGTGCCAGCAGCTTATCCGGGAATGAGCAGTTCTTC. This translates into CASSLSGNEQFF.

This clonotype was counted between two and nine times. The junction does not match germline at one end; this may be a read error. The rearrangement uses TRBV6-5 and TRBJ2-2, with a weak D call TRBD1 (6 bases). Germline V gene sequence: CDR1 MNHEY, CDR2 SVGAGI. This CDR3 comprises 18 residues. The CDR3 loop reads CATSDPLIGGVNTGELFF. In DNA, the CDR3 is TGTGCCACCAGTGATCCCCTCATAGGGGGAGTGAACACCGGGGAGCTGTTTTTT.

This clonotype was seen many times. The V and J genes are TRBV12-3 or TRBV12-4 and TRBJ2-1; TRBD2 aligns across 10 bases. The length of the CDR3 is 14 residues. V lost 7 bases and J lost 9; bases outside the gene matches: 9. CDR3 amino acids: CASTSGLASIEQFF. The CDR3, as DNA: TGTGCCAGCACCTCGGGACTAGCGTCTATTGAGCAGTTCTTC.